This T cell receptor (beta chain) was sequenced during a study of cytomegalovirus exposure and HLA in healthy donors (dated 2017 in TCRdb). Turning to the overall study: An earlier analysis of some 600 of the donors reported under 300 Gb of sequence data and roughly 120 million unique TCR beta sequences obtained from approximately 180 million T cells. Roughly 300 gigabases of sequencing data and tens of millions of unique TCR sequences made up an early release that covered around 640 HLA-typed donors. Among the roughly 400 genotyped donors, around 79% belonged to the genetic ancestry cluster associated with self-reported Caucasian donors. The study was designed to test whether signatures of past pathogen exposure could be identified by cataloging public T cell receptors. The study profiled the T cell repertoires of hundreds of subjects by immunosequencing and related them to cytomegalovirus serostatus. In addition to the first cohort of several hundred subjects, a separate validation cohort of 130 or so different subjects was used. To predict cytomegalovirus infection status, the study brought together high-throughput TCR immunosequencing, statistical association of individual TCRs with disease status, and machine learning. To study patterns of TCR occurrence, a later analysis re-analyzed previously published TCR beta repertoires from around 700 donors and added high-resolution HLA genotyping. In the later analysis, no new phenotypic data were used to find candidate immune exposures; instead, reliance was placed on TCR beta sequences and their occurrence across donors. To decide whether each TCR beta V gene segment behaved as functional or pseudogenic, an earlier analysis of some 600 of the donors relied on high-throughput TCR beta sequencing. Donor age, sex, ethnicity and CMV serostatus were collected together with the repertoire data. A later genetic analysis used genome-wide SNP genotypes for about 65% of the roughly 700 donors, treating that subset as a discovery cohort. Every repertoire in the discovery cohort had been generated on one and the same sequencing platform. Class I and class II HLA loci were covered by the typing at four-digit resolution. The number of donors typed differed by locus, with 629-630 for A, B, C, DRB1 and DQB1, around 500 for DQA1, 600 to 610 for DPA1, and some 450 for DPB1. Because of strong linkage in the cohort, five DR-DQ haplotypes were treated as single units for association and clustering. Among 300 to 500 genotyped donors of the cohort, an average of around 250,000 unique TCR beta nucleotide sequences was sequenced per donor, of which about 18% were non-productive. The full study reports these points: According to a later genetic analysis, donors in an Asian-associated ancestry cluster had fewer N-insertions in productive TCRs than the approximately 690-donor mean. At a false discovery rate of 0.05, a later analysis linked 16,000 or so TCR beta sequences to specific HLA alleles. A later analysis reported that several top co-occurrence clusters appeared linked to parvovirus B19, influenza, CMV and Epstein-Barr virus. A further reported finding was that TCR beta sequences accurately predicted the HLA-A and HLA-B alleles for most subjects in the first cohort. In a later analysis, TCR association rates were found to vary across HLA loci, with the most associated TCRs seen for DRB1 alleles and the fewest for HLA-C alleles. A group of highly shared sequence variants was considered likely to be a technical artifact of the sequencing pipeline. For the cohort, immune exposure information was limited to CMV serostatus. It was suggested by the authors that the approach could potentially be generalized to other disease states and immunological phenotypes. In a later analysis, HLA-associated TCR beta chains showed more clonal expansion and lower generation probabilities than non-associated chains that were equally common. Because counts were too low, some 17 rarely observed V segments, including chromosome 9 orphons, were left out of the earlier analysis of over 550 of the donors. The classifier was reported to diagnose cytomegalovirus status with high specificity and sensitivity in both the original and validation cohorts. In vitro tests confirmed that three of the cytomegalovirus-associated TCR beta chains recognize cytomegalovirus antigens. The cohort was sequenced for TCR beta chains only, and without alpha or paired-chain data the features that could be detected were limited. HLA typing was unavailable for some donors at each locus, so association tests used only the typed subset. When HLA alleles, especially DR and DQ, strongly co-occurred, attributing TCR associations to individual alleles was difficult. Because the 87-base-pair reads could not distinguish some IMGT-functional V segments, including TRBV6-2 and TRBV6-3, those segments were excluded. The study gave a list of around 170 TCR beta chains associated with cytomegalovirus. Broadly in line with IMGT annotations, most TCR beta V segments showed up in productive rearrangements about 90% or about 30% of the time in an earlier analysis of several hundred of the donors. Linkage disequilibrium might explain the correlated functional status among segregating V segments, but an unknown experimental factor could not be excluded. According to a later analysis, most CMV-associated TCR beta chains appeared to be HLA-restricted, and the HLA associations seemed to be driven largely by CMV exposure. Roughly uniform sequencing depth across donors was assumed in presence/absence analyses, although this assumption may not hold. An association between a missense DCLRE1C variant and V-gene and J-gene trimming of TCR beta chains was found in a later genetic analysis and replicated in an independent cohort. Across donors, most TCR sequences were observed very rarely, whereas some public TCRs were present in many individuals.

The CDR3 has 15 amino acids, counting the end cysteine and phenylalanine. Solely the CDR3 DNA is kept, with 45 bases framed from the first base. CDR1 SQVTM and CDR2 ANQGSEA were looked up in the germline V gene. Between the V and J ends, shortened by 2 bases and 8 bases respectively, the junction contains 18 bases. The cohort comprised 550 to 700 healthy bone marrow donors. Cohort members were all nominally healthy when sampled, although unrecorded immune exposures were likely present. The donor tested CMV seronegative and was one of the 352 seronegative cohort members. Each donor provided a peripheral blood sample, and peripheral blood mononuclear cells were used for TCR beta sequencing. The Qiagen DNeasy Blood Extraction Kit was used to extract genomic DNA from the blood cell samples. The library was built by means of the immunoSEQ multiplex PCR assay. The multiplex PCR relied on a mix of 60 forward primers for TCR Vbeta segments and 13 reverse primers for TCR Jbeta segments. The CDR3 region of rearranged TCR beta genes was amplified from genomic DNA by a multiplex PCR assay. The Illumina HiSeq System was used to sequence the amplified TCR beta libraries as 87-base-pair reads. In the paper's pipeline: In a later analysis, 70 million to 95 million unique TCR beta chains were counted across the 666 repertoires, and roughly 11 million of these chains were shared by at least two donors. To remove PCR and sequencing errors, raw reads were error-corrected and collapsed into unique sequences using a nearest-neighbor algorithm that merged closely related sequences. To assign V, D and J gene segments, CDR3 sequences were aligned to IMGT reference sequences. For a sequence to be retained, a match of at least six nucleotides to both a V gene segment and a J gene segment was required. A rearrangement counted as productive if the CDR3 had no stop codons and remained in frame with V and J, and every other rearrangement counted as non-productive. CDR3 was defined by IMGT convention, running from the second conserved V-encoded cysteine to the conserved J-encoded phenylalanine. Sequences without an unambiguous match to a single V gene segment were excluded from the earlier analysis of a few hundred of the donors. In an earlier analysis of several hundred of the donors, V segments were called functional above 56.7% productive rearrangements and were called segregating when the between-donor standard deviation exceeded 5%. A statistical classification framework was developed to diagnose cytomegalovirus status using the catalog of TCR beta chain sequences. V and J gene assignment, in a later analysis, came from comparing TCR nucleotide sequences with IMGT/GENE-DB human TR gene sequences. The TCRdist pipeline was used in a later analysis to assign CDR3 sequences and most-parsimonious VDJ recombination scenarios. In a later analysis, each TCR beta chain was defined by its CDR3 amino acid sequence together with its V-gene family, and reads lacking a unique V-gene family were excluded. To address suspected cross-contamination and a sequencing artifact, a later analysis removed some 620 highly shared, low-generation-probability nucleotide sequences. In a later analysis, a clonal expansion index for each public chain was calculated from normalized within-repertoire ranks of inferred template counts. A later analysis computed generation probabilities with a VDJ recombination model fitted to out-of-frame rearrangements, and checked the results against IGoR. In a later analysis, TCR-TCR, TCR-HLA and TCR-CMV co-occurrence was scored with hypergeometric tests, and a repertoire-size bias correction was applied to TCR pairs. In a later analysis, false discovery rates were estimated by permuting HLA or CMV assignments 20 times. In a later analysis, co-occurring TCRs were grouped with DBSCAN, and TCRdist sequence similarity was added when clustering was performed within HLA-allele-positive subsets. Co-occurrence clustering excluded repertoires with fewer than 30,000 or more than 120,000 public chains, plus five with anomalous nucleotide sharing. TCRdb took this table from immuneACCESS and kept in-frame rearrangements with V and J called. Such tables lack part of the clones; where checked against another copy, unresolved V genes explain under half of the gap, and the rest is unexplained. Clone size and V and J calls were adopted from that table, with D and trimming inferred from the DNA. In this sample the table shows roughly 150,000 clones, about 70% of which occur a single time. The ten largest clones capture about 4.5% of the sample.

Points on this clone: Its cognate antigen has yet to be identified. Within one base of it there is no much larger clone, and no base qualities were kept.

The rearrangement joined TRBV29-1 to TRBJ1-4; TRBD1 could be the D gene, as 6 bases match. Source material: PBMCs. The sequence derives from a man between 60 and 75 years old in good health and CMV-seronegative. The CDR3 is CSVEPLQGSGEKLFF. DNA sequence: TGCAGCGTTGAACCCCTACAGGGCTCAGGGGAAAAACTGTTTTTT.